This record covers a single T cell receptor (beta chain). The method was immunoSEQ multiplex PCR; TCRdb's version includes in-frame clones alone and lacks a portion of them. The sample holds 150,000 to 200,000 clones, approximately 86% seen once. The data are from a study of control samples from healthy donors and cancer patients. Sequenced: blood. The source is a man younger than 35 in good health.

The CDR3: CSVIDPGEMGEQYF. CDR3 nucleotide sequence: TGCAGCGTTATAGATCCAGGGGAGATGGGCGAGCAGTACTTC. This chain connects TRBV29-1 to TRBJ2-7, with D possibly matching TRBD1 (6 bases). Between the trimmed V and J ends, which lost 5 bases and 6 bases, there was a span of 20 bases. Germline CDR1 and CDR2: SQVTM and ANQGSEA. The length of the CDR3 is 14 residues.